This T cell receptor beta chain was sequenced for a study of shared clonotypes between healthy human individuals. Study-level findings and limits: Donors were few, which limited the genetic and exposure-history diversity represented.

The assay was immunoSEQ multiplex PCR, and TCRdb's table has in-frame clones only and misses some. The profile covers just over 2,000,000 clones, with 90% to 95% appearing a single time and 0.1% to 0.15% taken by the ten largest. The CDR3 is 14 residues long. V shed 4 bases and J shed 2 bases, with 12 bases lying between them. Germline V lookup: CDR1 GTSNPN, CDR2 SVGIG (reference sequence). Note on this clone: The antigen is not known.

The rearrangement joins TRBV30 to TRBJ2-1; possible D gene TRBD1, 6 bases. Sample: naive CD4+ T cells sorted from blood. Documented subset: CD45RA+ positively selected. This receptor was identified in a man between 18 and 29 years old in good health. The CDR3, as DNA: TGTGCCTGGAACGGCAGGGGAACCTACAATGAGCAGTTCTTC. Residues: CAWNGRGTYNEQFF.